Reported below is one TCR beta chain. The antigen is unknown. These data come from a study of T cell repertoires in cytomegalovirus infection. Study results and limitations: Dominating the ex vivo response were HLA-C-restricted CMV-specific TCR beta clonotypes. Cumulative frequency (of public TCR beta family members) identified carriers of CMV plus the relevant HLA.

A single record per CDR3 protein comes from TCRdb applying MiXCR to the reads. Of just under 500,000 distinct CDR3 sequences listed, around 30% are singletons. This sequence was found in a human donor in good health (CMV status not recorded). Some clones in this sample may be carry-over from other donors' samples. Source: cultured PBMCs, taken from culture after CMV antigen stimulation.

CDR3: CSATKSNRNQETQYF. The CDR3 nucleotides read TGCAGTGCTACGAAATCAAACAGGAACCAAGAGACCCAGTACTTC. The chain has TRBV20-1 and TRBJ2-5; D perhaps matches TRBD1 (5 bases). This CDR3 is built from 15 residues. Germline assignment: CDR1 DFQATT and CDR2 SNEGSKA (reference sequence). The germline V and J ends were trimmed by 4 bases and 0 bases, with 15 bases remaining between them.